The rows below give T cell receptor beta chains drawn from one sample of a study of blood T cell repertoires in COVID-19. Generated by immunoSEQ multiplex PCR, the TCRdb table keeps only in-frame clones and is missing some. Here the sample spans fewer than 200,000 clones, approximately 90% being singletons. The sequenced sample was peripheral blood. The receptors were gathered from a man aged 50 to 60 who had recovered from COVID-19. Each CDR3 is given with its conserved first and last residue. A D gene is named only where the DNA matches it firmly. Size tells how often a clone was seen (once, few, many) or the class of an expanded clone, and some rows leave it out.

j_gene	d_gene	abundance	v_gene	CDR3nt	CDR3aa
TRBJ2-2	TRBD2	.	TRBV6-2/TRBV6-3	TGTGCCAGCAGTAAGGTGGGACTAGCCGGGGAGCTGTTTTTT	CASSKVGLAGELFF
TRBJ1-4	TRBD1	.	TRBV18	TGTGCCAGCTCACCGGACGGGACAGGGACAACTAATGAAAAACTGTTTTTT	CASSPDGTGTTNEKLFF
TRBJ2-7	.	.	TRBV28	TGTGCCAGCAGTTTACAGGGCTACGAGCAGTACTTC	CASSLQGYEQYF
TRBJ2-1	TRBD2	.	TRBV2	TGTGCCAGCAGTGAATTTGGCACTAGCGGGAGGGTAGGCGATGAGCAGTTCTTC	CASSEFGTSGRVGDEQFF
TRBJ2-5	.	.	TRBV7-2	TGTGCCAGCAGTTGGGGGGGGCAGGGGGAGACCCAGTACTTC	CASSWGGQGETQYF
TRBJ1-1	TRBD1	.	TRBV5-1	TGCGCCAGCAGCTCTGGGGGGACAGCGAACACTGAAGCTTTCTTT	CASSSGGTANTEAFF
TRBJ2-7	.	few	TRBV4-2	TGTGCCAGCAGCAGAGGGGGGGCCTACGAGCAGTACTTC	CASSRGGAYEQYF
TRBJ2-1	TRBD2	.	TRBV2	TGTGCCAAAGCGGGACTAGCGGAATACAATGAGCAGTTCTTC	CAKAGLAEYNEQFF
TRBJ1-5	TRBD1	.	TRBV19	TGTGCCAGTAGAACGGAGACAGGGCAGCCCCAGCATTTT	CASRTETGQPQHF
TRBJ1-1	.	.	TRBV19	TGTGCCAGTAGTATTGGGCTTTCGAACACTGAAGCTTTCTTT	CASSIGLSNTEAFF
TRBJ2-1	.	.	TRBV28	TGTGCCAGCAGTTTATGGGGCGGGCGGAATGAGCAGTTCTTC	CASSLWGGRNEQFF
TRBJ1-5	TRBD1	.	TRBV27	TGTGCCAGCAGTTTTGGACAGGGGAGGACTCAGCCCCAGCATTTT	CASSFGQGRTQPQHF
TRBJ1-1	TRBD1	.	TRBV7-9	TGTGCCAGCAGCACCCCGGACAGGGAGGCCACTGAAGCTTTCTTT	CASSTPDREATEAFF
TRBJ2-2	TRBD1	few	TRBV5-1	TGCGCCAGCACCCGGACAGGGGAAACGGGGGAGCTGTTTTTT	CASTRTGETGELFF
TRBJ1-3	.	.	TRBV5-8	TGTGCCAGCAGCTTGGAGGGGCTTTCTGGAAACACCATATATTTT	CASSLEGLSGNTIYF
TRBJ2-7	TRBD1	.	TRBV11-2	TGTGCCAGCAGCGTAGGACAGGGCTACGAGCAGTACTTC	CASSVGQGYEQYF
TRBJ2-7	TRBD1	.	TRBV4-1	TGCGCCAGCAGCCGAGAGGGACAGTTCCACGAGCAGTACTTC	CASSREGQFHEQYF
TRBJ1-2	TRBD1	once	TRBV5-1	TGCGCCAGCAGCTGGACAGGGGTGAACTATGGCTACACCTTC	CASSWTGVNYGYTF
TRBJ2-6	.	.	TRBV4-2	TGTGCCAGCAGCCAAAAAACCACGAGCTCTGGGGCCAACGTCCTGACTTTC	CASSQKTTSSGANVLTF
TRBJ2-7	.	.	TRBV14	TGTGCCAGCAGCCACAGGTACGGCGAGCAGTACTTC	CASSHRYGEQYF
TRBJ2-4	TRBD1	.	TRBV7-2	TGTGCCAGCAGCCAGGGGGCCTCCAAAAACATTCAGTACTTC	CASSQGASKNIQYF
TRBJ1-5	.	.	TRBV19	TGTGCCAGTAGTTTTGGACAGCGTGGACAGCCCCAGCATTTT	CASSFGQRGQPQHF